These T cell receptor beta chains were read from a single sample in a study of T cells in tuberculosis. Data came from immunoSEQ multiplex PCR; TCRdb stores just in-frame clones and leaves some out. Of tens of thousands of clones in the sample, under 90% are singletons; the top ten hold roughly 13%. Sequencing was done on a sample of CD1b-GMM tetramer-negative cells sorted from PBMCs. The receptor source for this set is an adult woman with latent tuberculosis. The CDR3 runs from the conserved cysteine through the conserved F or W. D genes are given only for firm matches. Clone size appears in some rows only: once, few, many, or a class for an expanded clone.

D	J	V	size	DNA	CDR3
NA	TRBJ1-5	TRBV25-1	once	TGTGCCAGCAGTGAATACGAGGCTCCGGGCAATCAGCCCCAGCATTTT	CASSEYEAPGNQPQHF
TRBD1	TRBJ2-1	TRBV7-2	few	TGTGCCAGCAGCTCGGGACAGGGAGTCAATGAGCAGTTCTTC	CASSSGQGVNEQFF
TRBD1	TRBJ1-1	TRBV5-1	NA	TGCGCCAGCAGCCCCCTGGAGGGGGCGAACACTGAAGCTTTCTTT	CASSPLEGANTEAFF
TRBD2	TRBJ2-1	TRBV7-8	once	TGTGCCAGCAGCTCGACTAGCGGGGGGGCAAGTGAGCAGTTCTTC	CASSSTSGGASEQFF
TRBD1	TRBJ1-5	TRBV6-1	NA	TGTGCTGAACGGACAGGGGGAATAAATCAGCCCCAGCATTTT	CAERTGGINQPQHF
TRBD1	TRBJ1-1	TRBV29-1	NA	TGCAGCGTGGAACTGGGACAGGGAGGGATGAACACTGAAGCTTTCTTT	CSVELGQGGMNTEAFF
NA	TRBJ1-2	TRBV6-5	NA	TGTGCCAGCAGTTACTTAGGCATCGGAGACAACTATGGCTACACCTTC	CASSYLGIGDNYGYTF
TRBD1	TRBJ1-5	TRBV28	NA	TGTGCCAGCAGTTGGCCGAAAGGACAGGGAAACAATCAGCCCCAGCATTTT	CASSWPKGQGNNQPQHF
TRBD1	TRBJ1-1	TRBV10-3	NA	TGTGCCATCAGTGAGACCAGGGGGGACACTGAAGCTTTCTTT	CAISETRGDTEAFF
TRBD1	TRBJ1-4	TRBV19	NA	TGTGCCAGTAGTATAGGGGGACAGACGATTAATGAAAAACTGTTTTTT	CASSIGGQTINEKLFF
NA	TRBJ2-2	TRBV28	few	TGTGCCAGCGAGGGAACCGGGGAGCTGTTTTTT	CASEGTGELFF
NA	TRBJ2-5	TRBV29-1	NA	TGCAGCGTTGTTTCAGACCAAGAGACCCAGTACTTC	CSVVSDQETQYF
TRBD1	TRBJ1-6	TRBV7-9	NA	TGTGCCAGCAGCTTAGCCCGGGACAGAAATTCACCCCTCCACTTT	CASSLARDRNSPLHF
NA	TRBJ2-5	TRBV4-1	NA	TGCGCCAGCAGCCAAGCAGGGCTACAAGAGACCCAGTACTTC	CASSQAGLQETQYF
NA	TRBJ2-7	TRBV29-1	NA	TGCAGCGTTGAACGCGGTAACTACGAGCAGTACTTC	CSVERGNYEQYF
NA	TRBJ2-2	TRBV10-2	NA	TGCGCCAGCAGGGGGCAGGACACCGGGGAGCTGTTTTTT	CASRGQDTGELFF
TRBD1	TRBJ1-2	TRBV5-1	NA	TGCGCCAGCAGCTCCACGACAGGGGGCAATGGCCACACCTTC	CASSSTTGGNGHTF
NA	TRBJ1-2	TRBV7-9	NA	TGTGCCAGCACCGCACAGGAGCCCCTCGGCTACACCTTC	CASTAQEPLGYTF
TRBD1	TRBJ2-1	TRBV15	NA	TGTGCCACCAGCAGAAGACCGGGACAGGGACCGAATGAGCAGTTCTTC	CATSRRPGQGPNEQFF
TRBD2	TRBJ2-1	TRBV5-1	NA	TGCGCCAGCAGCTCGGGACTAGCGGGGGGGAATAACCATGAGCAGTTCTTC	CASSSGLAGGNNHEQFF
NA	TRBJ2-7	TRBV6-1	NA	TGTGCCAGCAGTGAACGACTGACCCCCATCGACGAGCAGTACTTC	CASSERLTPIDEQYF
NA	TRBJ2-5	TRBV7-3	NA	TGTGCCAGCAGCTTTGGAGGGAGGCAGACCCAGTACTTC	CASSFGGRQTQYF
NA	TRBJ2-7	TRBV28	NA	TGTGCCAGCATTCTGCAGGGAGGTAATTCCTACGAGCAGTACTTC	CASILQGGNSYEQYF
TRBD2	TRBJ2-7	TRBV11-3	once	TGTGCCAGCAGCTTAGAGCGGGGGGGGGATAACACCTACGAGCAGTACTTC	CASSLERGGDNTYEQYF
NA	TRBJ2-5	TRBV21-1	NA	TGTGCCAGCAGCAAAGTCAGCCAAGAGACCCAGTACTTC	CASSKVSQETQYF
NA	TRBJ1-6	TRBV15	NA	TGTGCCACCAGCAGACGAGCAGGGCAAACCCTCCACTTT	CATSRRAGQTLHF
TRBD1	TRBJ1-6	TRBV18	NA	TGTGCCAGCTCACCACCCCGGGACAGGGGGGGGTATAATTCACCCCTCCACTTT	CASSPPRDRGGYNSPLHF
TRBD1	TRBJ2-2	TRBV28	NA	TGTGCCAGCAGTTTATATCGGACAGGGTTCACCGGGGAGCTGTTTTTT	CASSLYRTGFTGELFF
NA	TRBJ1-1	TRBV19	NA	TGTGCCAGTAGTCCTCGACAGGACACTGAAGCTTTCTTT	CASSPRQDTEAFF
NA	TRBJ1-5	TRBV28	few	TGTGCCAGCAGTTTACACGGGAGTGGAAAACAGCCCCAGCATTTT	CASSLHGSGKQPQHF